A selection of T cell receptor beta chains follows, all from one sample in a study of cytomegalovirus exposure and HLA in healthy donors. Sequenced by immunoSEQ multiplex PCR; TCRdb stores in-frame clones only, minus some. The data contain 200,000 to 250,000 clones, roughly 91% of them seen just once; the ten biggest clones take up about 2%. The sample consisted of PBMCs. These receptors were collected from a woman aged 18-29 years in good health and CMV-seropositive. The CDR3 runs from the conserved cysteine through the conserved F or W. Fields, in order: clone size, J gene, V gene, D gene, CDR3 protein, CDR3 DNA. A D gene is named only where the DNA matches it firmly. Clone size is shown for a subset of rows, as once, few, many or a class of expanded clone.

NA | TRBJ2-2 | TRBV5-4 | TRBD2 | CASSLAGVDTGELFF | TGTGCCAGCAGCTTAGCGGGAGTAGACACCGGGGAGCTGTTTTTT
NA | TRBJ2-7 | TRBV7-2 | NA | CASSPGTSYEQYF | TGTGCCAGCAGCCCGGGAACCTCCTACGAGCAGTACTTC
NA | TRBJ2-1 | TRBV28 | TRBD2 | CASSSGTSGINEQFF | TGTGCCAGCAGTTCGGGGACTAGCGGGATAAATGAGCAGTTCTTC
NA | TRBJ1-2 | TRBV5-6 | TRBD1 | CASSSAGGRKGSYGYTF | TGTGCCAGCAGCTCCGCAGGGGGACGAAAGGGTTCCTATGGCTACACCTTC
NA | TRBJ2-7 | TRBV27 | TRBD2 | CASRVRLAGNYEQYF | TGTGCCAGCAGAGTCAGACTAGCGGGGAACTACGAGCAGTACTTC
NA | TRBJ2-7 | TRBV7-8 | TRBD2 | CASSLIGIAGEQYF | TGTGCCAGCAGCCTTATAGGAATAGCGGGAGAGCAGTACTTC
NA | TRBJ2-2 | TRBV19 | TRBD2 | CASNPTSGRSRGTGELFF | TGTGCATCCAACCCCACTAGCGGGAGGAGTAGAGGCACCGGGGAGCTGTTTTTT
NA | TRBJ2-3 | TRBV28 | TRBD2 | CASIPLAGGVTDTQYF | TGTGCCAGCATCCCGCTAGCGGGAGGGGTCACAGATACGCAGTATTTT
NA | TRBJ1-2 | TRBV7-9 | TRBD1 | CASSEGGQDRRGYTF | TGTGCCAGCAGCGAGGGGGGACAGGACCGAAGGGGCTACACCTTC
NA | TRBJ2-3 | TRBV4-2 | TRBD2 | CASSQEVVGRFTDTQYF | TGTGCCAGCAGCCAAGAAGTAGTCGGGAGGTTCACAGATACGCAGTATTTT
NA | TRBJ1-2 | TRBV25-1 | TRBD1 | CASSKTGGRGDYGYTF | TGTGCCAGCAGTAAAACAGGGGGCAGGGGTGACTATGGCTACACCTTC
NA | TRBJ2-5 | TRBV28 | TRBD2 | CASSSGGLADETQYF | TGTGCCAGCAGTTCGGGGGGGCTGGCGGATGAGACCCAGTACTTC
once | TRBJ1-4 | TRBV27 | NA | CASRSGQPTNEKLFF | TGTGCCAGCAGATCCGGACAGCCAACTAATGAAAAACTGTTTTTT
NA | TRBJ2-1 | TRBV5-4 | TRBD2 | CASSKTSGAYNEQFF | TGTGCCAGCAGCAAGACTAGCGGAGCCTACAATGAGCAGTTCTTC
NA | TRBJ1-2 | TRBV5-1 | NA | CASSLTLPRENYGYTF | TGCGCCAGCAGCTTGACCCTACCCCGCGAGAACTATGGCTACACCTTC
NA | TRBJ2-7 | TRBV10-1 | TRBD1 | CAGTGSYEQYF | TGCGCGGGGACAGGGAGTTACGAGCAGTACTTC
NA | TRBJ2-3 | TRBV27 | TRBD2 | CASSFRGGPDTQYF | TGTGCCAGCAGTTTCCGGGGAGGGCCAGATACGCAGTATTTT
few | TRBJ2-7 | TRBV5-4 | NA | CASSSPGQYEQYF | TGTGCCAGCAGCTCCCCAGGACAGTACGAGCAGTACTTC
NA | TRBJ2-3 | TRBV25-1 | TRBD2 | CASSESGGAASTDTQYF | TGTGCCAGCAGTGAATCGGGGGGGGCGGCGAGCACAGATACGCAGTATTTT
NA | TRBJ2-3 | TRBV27 | NA | CASRRQGLSTDTQYF | TGTGCCAGCAGACGACAAGGCCTAAGCACAGATACGCAGTATTTT
NA | TRBJ2-2 | TRBV10-1 | TRBD2 | CASSEYGRPPGELFF | TGCGCCAGCAGTGAGTACGGGAGGCCTCCGGGGGAGCTGTTTTTT
once | TRBJ2-3 | TRBV19 | NA | CASSIGGTVDTQYF | TGTGCCAGTAGTATTGGCGGGACTGTAGATACGCAGTATTTT
NA | TRBJ1-5 | TRBV6-1 | TRBD1 | CASSEGAGGQPQHF | TGTGCCAGCAGTGAAGGAGCAGGGGGACAGCCCCAGCATTTT
NA | TRBJ1-5 | TRBV30 | NA | CAWSVRGKQPQHF | TGTGCCTGGAGTGTCAGAGGGAAGCAGCCCCAGCATTTT
NA | TRBJ1-2 | TRBV6-5 | NA | CASSYSRGGGYTF | TGTGCCAGCAGTTACTCAAGGGGCGGTGGCTACACCTTC
NA | TRBJ1-4 | TRBV7-9 | TRBD1 | CASRSGTEHRTNEKLFF | TGTGCCAGCAGATCCGGGACAGAACATAGAACCAATGAAAAACTGTTTTTT
NA | TRBJ1-3 | TRBV9 | NA | CASSVTVSGNTIYF | TGTGCCAGCAGCGTGACAGTCTCTGGAAACACCATATATTTT
NA | TRBJ1-2 | TRBV28 | NA | CASGHYGYTF | TGTGCCAGCGGGCACTATGGCTACACCTTC
NA | TRBJ2-2 | TRBV18 | NA | CASSPSWTPSGSGELFF | TGTGCCAGCTCACCATCGTGGACTCCTTCTGGGTCCGGGGAGCTGTTTTTT
NA | TRBJ2-1 | TRBV5-1 | TRBD2 | CASSPTLAGMYNEQFF | TGCGCCAGCAGTCCGACGCTAGCGGGCATGTACAATGAGCAGTTCTTC
NA | TRBJ2-1 | TRBV9 | TRBD1 | CASSVDWDRGHNEQFF | TGTGCCAGCAGCGTAGACTGGGACAGGGGCCACAATGAGCAGTTCTTC
once | TRBJ1-1 | TRBV5-1 | NA | CASSPRSTSTVNTEAFF | TGCGCCAGCAGCCCCCGGAGCACCTCGACCGTGAACACTGAAGCTTTCTTT
NA | TRBJ1-2 | TRBV5-1 | NA | CASSLGAQGLHTDGYTF | TGCGCCAGCAGCTTGGGAGCGCAGGGTCTTCACACGGATGGCTACACCTTC
NA | TRBJ1-5 | TRBV27 | NA | CASSYDRTNQPQHF | TGTGCCAGCAGCTACGACAGGACGAATCAGCCCCAGCATTTT
NA | TRBJ2-7 | TRBV28 | NA | CASSPTGAYEQYF | TGTGCCAGCAGTCCGACAGGTGCCTACGAGCAGTACTTC
NA | TRBJ2-1 | TRBV6-1 | TRBD2 | CASSDKAGGIDEQFF | TGTGCCAGCAGTGACAAAGCGGGAGGAATAGATGAGCAGTTCTTC
NA | TRBJ2-1 | TRBV30 | TRBD2 | CAWSAVRLANEQFF | TGTGCCTGGAGTGCCGTTAGACTAGCCAATGAGCAGTTCTTC
NA | TRBJ2-3 | TRBV6-1 | TRBD2 | CASSEVRLASYTDTQYF | TGTGCCAGCAGTGAGGTACGACTAGCCTCATACACAGATACGCAGTATTTT
NA | TRBJ1-2 | TRBV7-9 | NA | CASSQPERIYGYTF | TGTGCCAGCAGCCAGCCAGAGAGGATCTATGGCTACACCTTC
NA | TRBJ2-3 | TRBV27 | NA | CASSSFSTDTQYF | TGTGCCAGCAGTTCCTTTAGCACAGATACGCAGTATTTT
NA | TRBJ2-2 | TRBV5-1 | TRBD1 | CASTTGQGNTGELFF | TGCGCCAGCACAACGGGACAGGGGAACACCGGGGAGCTGTTTTTT
once | TRBJ2-1 | TRBV9 | NA | CASSVARLPHYNEQFF | TGTGCCAGCAGCGTGGCTCGACTTCCCCACTACAATGAGCAGTTCTTC
NA | TRBJ1-2 | TRBV28 | TRBD1 | CASSKQGNYGYTF | TGTGCCAGCTCTAAACAGGGGAACTATGGCTACACCTTC
NA | TRBJ2-7 | TRBV15 | NA | CATSTPQDGLTVYEQYF | TGTGCCACCAGCACACCTCAAGACGGCTTGACTGTGTACGAGCAGTACTTC
NA | TRBJ2-7 | TRBV5-1 | NA | CASSLFPGSSYEQYF | TGCGCCAGCAGCTTGTTCCCAGGAAGCTCCTACGAGCAGTACTTC
NA | TRBJ2-1 | TRBV19 | TRBD2 | CASSIPKWREGSFSNEQFF | TGTGCCAGTAGTATCCCTAAGTGGCGGGAGGGCTCGTTTTCCAATGAGCAGTTCTTC
NA | TRBJ2-1 | TRBV7-8 | TRBD2 | CASTEPMGLAGDNEQFF | TGTGCCAGCACCGAACCCATGGGGCTAGCGGGGGATAATGAGCAGTTCTTC
NA | TRBJ2-6 | TRBV5-1 | TRBD1 | CASSLDRDRISGANVLTF | TGCGCCAGCAGCTTGGACCGGGACAGGATCTCTGGGGCCAACGTCCTGACTTTC
NA | TRBJ1-5 | TRBV19 | NA | CASSKDTDTNQPQHF | TGTGCCAGTAGTAAAGATACGGACACAAATCAGCCCCAGCATTTT
NA | TRBJ2-7 | TRBV6-1 | NA | CASSQQGPVNYEQYF | TGTGCCAGCAGTCAACAGGGCCCCGTTAACTACGAGCAGTACTTC
NA | TRBJ2-1 | TRBV27 | TRBD2 | CASSFGLAGVRSYNEQFF | TGTGCCAGCAGTTTTGGCCTAGCGGGAGTGAGGTCCTACAATGAGCAGTTCTTC